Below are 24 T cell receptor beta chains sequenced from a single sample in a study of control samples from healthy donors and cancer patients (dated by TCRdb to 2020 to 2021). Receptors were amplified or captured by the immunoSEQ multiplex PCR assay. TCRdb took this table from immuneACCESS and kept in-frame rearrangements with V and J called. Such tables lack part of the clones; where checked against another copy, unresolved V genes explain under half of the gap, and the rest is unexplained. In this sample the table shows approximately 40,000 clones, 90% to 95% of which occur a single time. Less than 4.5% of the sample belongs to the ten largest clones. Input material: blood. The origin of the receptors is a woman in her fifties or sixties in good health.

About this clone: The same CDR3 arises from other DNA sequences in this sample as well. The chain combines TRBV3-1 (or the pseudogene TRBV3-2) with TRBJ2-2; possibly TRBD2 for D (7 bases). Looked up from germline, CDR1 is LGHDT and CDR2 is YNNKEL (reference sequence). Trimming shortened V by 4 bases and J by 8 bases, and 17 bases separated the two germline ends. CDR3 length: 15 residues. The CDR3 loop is CASSRRGASLGELFF. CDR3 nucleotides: TGTGCCAGCAGCCGTCGGGGGGCCAGCTTGGGGGAGCTGTTTTTT.

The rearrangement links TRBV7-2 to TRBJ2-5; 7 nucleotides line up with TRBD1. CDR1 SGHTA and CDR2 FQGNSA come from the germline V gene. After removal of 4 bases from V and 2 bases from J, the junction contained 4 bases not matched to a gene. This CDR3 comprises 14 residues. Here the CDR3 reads CASSSGQLQETQYF. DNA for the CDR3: TGTGCCAGCAGCTCGGGACAGCTACAAGAGACCCAGTACTTC.

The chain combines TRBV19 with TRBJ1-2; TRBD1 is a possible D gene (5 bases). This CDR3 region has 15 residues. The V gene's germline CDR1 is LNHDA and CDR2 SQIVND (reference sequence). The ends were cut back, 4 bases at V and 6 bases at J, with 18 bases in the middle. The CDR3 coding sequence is TGTGCCAGTAGTAGCGGGGGAGGTTGGAGTGATGGCTACACCTTC. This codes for CASSSGGGWSDGYTF.

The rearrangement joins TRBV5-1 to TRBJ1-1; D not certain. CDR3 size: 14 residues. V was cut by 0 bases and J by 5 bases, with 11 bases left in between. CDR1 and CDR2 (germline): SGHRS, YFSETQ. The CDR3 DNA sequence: TGCGCCAGCAGCTTGGGAGAGGGTGGGACTGAAGCTTTCTTT. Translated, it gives CASSLGEGGTEAFF.

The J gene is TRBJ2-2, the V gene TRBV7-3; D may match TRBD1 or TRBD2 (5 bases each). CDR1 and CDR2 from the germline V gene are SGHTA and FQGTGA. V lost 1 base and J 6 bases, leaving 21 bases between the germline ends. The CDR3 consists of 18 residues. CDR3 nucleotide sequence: TGTGCCAGCAGCTTAATTGCGTTAGGGGAGATACGACCCGGGGAGCTGTTTTTT. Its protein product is CASSLIALGEIRPGELFF.

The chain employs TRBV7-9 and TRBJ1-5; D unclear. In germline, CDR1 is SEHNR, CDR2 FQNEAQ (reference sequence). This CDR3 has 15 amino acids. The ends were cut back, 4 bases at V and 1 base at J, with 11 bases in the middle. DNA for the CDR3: TGTGCCAGCAGCTCATTGTCCGAGAGCAATCAGCCCCAGCATTTT. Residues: CASSSLSESNQPQHF.

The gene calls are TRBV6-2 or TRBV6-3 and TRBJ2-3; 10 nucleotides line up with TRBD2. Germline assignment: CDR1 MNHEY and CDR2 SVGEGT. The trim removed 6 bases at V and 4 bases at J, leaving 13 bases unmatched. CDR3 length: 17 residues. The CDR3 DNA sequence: TGTGCCAGCAGCCGCCACACGTCCCTAGCGGGGGCAGATACGCAGTATTTT. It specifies CASSRHTSLAGADTQYF.

The CDR3 coding sequence is TGTGCCAGCAGCGCCGGGACAGGGGAGACCCAGTACTTC. As protein: CASSAGTGETQYF. The J gene is TRBJ2-5, the V gene TRBV7-3; 9 nucleotides match TRBD1. The CDR3 has 13 amino acids. Germline V lookup: CDR1 SGHTA, CDR2 FQGTGA. After removal of 5 bases from V and 5 bases from J, the junction contained 3 bases not matched to a gene.

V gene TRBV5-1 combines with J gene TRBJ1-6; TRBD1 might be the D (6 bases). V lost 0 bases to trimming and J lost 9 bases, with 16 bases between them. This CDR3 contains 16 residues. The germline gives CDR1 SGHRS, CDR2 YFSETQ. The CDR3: CASSLVGGTLISPLHF. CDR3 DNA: TGCGCCAGCAGCTTGGTAGGGGGTACCCTCATTTCACCCCTCCACTTT. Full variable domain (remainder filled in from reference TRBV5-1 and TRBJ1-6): KAGVTQTPRYLIKTRGQQVTLSCSPISGHRSVSWYQQTPGQGLQFLFEYFSETQRNKGNFPGRFSGRQFSNSRSEMNVSTLELGDSALYLCASSLVGGTLISPLHFGNGTRLTVT.

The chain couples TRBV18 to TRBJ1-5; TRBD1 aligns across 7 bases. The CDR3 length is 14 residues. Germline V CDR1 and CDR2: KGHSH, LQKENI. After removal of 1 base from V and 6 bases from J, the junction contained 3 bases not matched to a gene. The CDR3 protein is CASSPQAGGQPQHF. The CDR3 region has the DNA TGTGCCAGCTCACCACAGGCAGGGGGTCAGCCCCAGCATTTT.

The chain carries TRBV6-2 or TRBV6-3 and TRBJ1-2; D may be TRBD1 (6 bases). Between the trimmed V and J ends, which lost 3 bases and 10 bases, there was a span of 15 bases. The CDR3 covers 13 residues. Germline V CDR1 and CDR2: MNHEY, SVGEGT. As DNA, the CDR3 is TGTGCCAGCAGTTATACACTCCAGGGACACTACACCTTC. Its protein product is CASSYTLQGHYTF.

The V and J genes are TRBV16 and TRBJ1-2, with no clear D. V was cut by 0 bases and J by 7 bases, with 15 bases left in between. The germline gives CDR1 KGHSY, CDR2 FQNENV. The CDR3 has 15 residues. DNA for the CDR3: TGTGCCAGCAGCCAATCGTCGGGAAATGTTGGTGGCTACACCTTC. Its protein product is CASSQSSGNVGGYTF.

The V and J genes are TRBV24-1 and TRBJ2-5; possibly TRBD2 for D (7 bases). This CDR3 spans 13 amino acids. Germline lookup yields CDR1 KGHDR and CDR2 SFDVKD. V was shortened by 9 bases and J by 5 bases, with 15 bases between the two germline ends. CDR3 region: CATAKGGEETQYF. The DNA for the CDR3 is TGTGCCACCGCAAAAGGGGGGGAGGAGACCCAGTACTTC.

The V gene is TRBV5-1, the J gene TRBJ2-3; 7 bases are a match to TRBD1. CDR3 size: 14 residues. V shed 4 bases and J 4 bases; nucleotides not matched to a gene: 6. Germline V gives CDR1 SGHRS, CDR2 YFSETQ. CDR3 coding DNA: TGCGCCAGCAGCCTAACAGGGGTAGCAGATACGCAGTATTTT. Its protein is CASSLTGVADTQYF.

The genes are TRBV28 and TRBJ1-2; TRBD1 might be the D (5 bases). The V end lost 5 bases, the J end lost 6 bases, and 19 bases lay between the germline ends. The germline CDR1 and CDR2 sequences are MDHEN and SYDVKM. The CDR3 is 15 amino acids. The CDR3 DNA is TGTGCCAGCAGTCATCGATGGGGGGGGAGTCATGGCTACACCTTC. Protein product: CASSHRWGGSHGYTF.

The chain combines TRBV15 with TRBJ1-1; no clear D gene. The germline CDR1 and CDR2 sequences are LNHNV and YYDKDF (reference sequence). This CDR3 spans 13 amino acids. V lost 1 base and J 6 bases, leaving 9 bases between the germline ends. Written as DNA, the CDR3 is TGTGCCACCAGCAGAGGAGGGTTCCCTGAAGCTTTCTTT. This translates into CATSRGGFPEAFF. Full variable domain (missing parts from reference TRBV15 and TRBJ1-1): DAMVIQNPRYQVTQFGKPVTLSCSQTLNHNVMYWYQQKSSQAPKLLFHYYDKDFNNEADTPDNFQSRRPNTSFCFLDIRSPGLGDTAMYLCATSRGGFPEAFFGQGTRLTVV.

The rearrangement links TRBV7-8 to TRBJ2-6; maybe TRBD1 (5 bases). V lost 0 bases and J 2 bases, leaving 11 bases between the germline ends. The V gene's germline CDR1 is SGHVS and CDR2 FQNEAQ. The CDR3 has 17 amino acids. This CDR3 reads CASSLARDRTGANVLTF. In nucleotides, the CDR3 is TGTGCCAGCAGCTTAGCGCGCGACAGAACTGGGGCCAACGTCCTGACTTTC. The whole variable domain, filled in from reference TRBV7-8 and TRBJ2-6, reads GAGVSQSPRYKVAKRGQDVALRCDPISGHVSLFWYQQALGQGPEFLTYFQNEAQLDKSGLPSDRFFAERPEGSVSTLKIQRTQQEDSAVYLCASSLARDRTGANVLTFGAGSRLTVL.

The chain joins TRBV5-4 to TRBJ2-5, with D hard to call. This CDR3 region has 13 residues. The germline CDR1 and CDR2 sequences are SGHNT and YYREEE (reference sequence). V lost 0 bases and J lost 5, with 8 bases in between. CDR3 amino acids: CASSLEAWETQYF. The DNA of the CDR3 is TGTGCCAGCAGCTTGGAGGCGTGGGAGACCCAGTACTTC.

The CDR3 DNA is TGCGCCAGCAGCCAAAGCGTCGCCAGAAACTACTATGGCTACACCTTC. It is translated as CASSQSVARNYYGYTF. The V and J genes are TRBV4-3 and TRBJ1-2; D is uncertain. The CDR3 contains 16 residues. In germline, CDR1 is LGHNA, CDR2 YSLEER. Trimming pared 2 bases from V and 3 bases from J, leaving 16 bases between.

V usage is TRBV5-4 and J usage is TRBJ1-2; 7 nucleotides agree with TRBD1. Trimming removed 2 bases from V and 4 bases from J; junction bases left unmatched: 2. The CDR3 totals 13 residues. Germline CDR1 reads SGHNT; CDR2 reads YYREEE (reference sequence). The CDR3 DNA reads TGTGCCAGCAGCTTTGACAGGGTCTATGGCTACACCTTC. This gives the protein CASSFDRVYGYTF. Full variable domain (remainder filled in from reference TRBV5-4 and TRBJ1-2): ETGVTQSPTHLIKTRGQQVTLRCSSQSGHNTVSWYQQALGQGPQFIFQYYREEENGRGNFPPRFSGLQFPNYSSELNVNALELDDSALYLCASSFDRVYGYTFGSGTRLTVV.

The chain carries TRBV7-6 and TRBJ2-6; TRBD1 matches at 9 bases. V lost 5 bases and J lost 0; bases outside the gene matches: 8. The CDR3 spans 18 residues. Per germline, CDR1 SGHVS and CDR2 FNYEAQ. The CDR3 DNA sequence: TGTGCCAGCAGCCGCTGGGACAGGGCGACCTCTGGGGCCAACGTCCTGACTTTC. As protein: CASSRWDRATSGANVLTF. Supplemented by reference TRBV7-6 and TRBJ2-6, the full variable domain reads GAGVSQSPRYKVTKRGQDVALRCDPISGHVSLYWYRQALGQGPEFLTYFNYEAQQDKSGLPNDRFSAERPEGSISTLTIQRTEQRDSAMYRCASSRWDRATSGANVLTFGAGSRLTVL.

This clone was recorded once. The CDR3 DNA sequence: TGCGCCAGCAGCTTTGACAGAGCCTATGGCTACACCTTC. Its protein is CASSFDRAYGYTF. J is TRBJ1-2 and V is TRBV5-1; a weak D match, TRBD1 (5 bases). V lost 2 bases and J lost 4, with 9 bases in between. Germline V gives CDR1 SGHRS, CDR2 YFSETQ. This CDR3 is 13 amino acids long.

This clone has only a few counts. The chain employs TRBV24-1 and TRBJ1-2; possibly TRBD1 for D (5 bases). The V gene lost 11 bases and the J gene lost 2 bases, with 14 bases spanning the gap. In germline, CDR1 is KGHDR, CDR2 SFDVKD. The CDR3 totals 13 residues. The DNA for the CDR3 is TGTGCCAGCAGCGGGACGGAAAACTATGGCTACACCTTC. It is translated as CASSGTENYGYTF.

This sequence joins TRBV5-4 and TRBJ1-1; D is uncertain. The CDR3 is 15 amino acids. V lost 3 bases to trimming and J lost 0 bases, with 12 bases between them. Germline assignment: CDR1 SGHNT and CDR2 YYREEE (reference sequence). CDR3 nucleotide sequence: TGTGCCAGCAGCTACCTCCAGTCCATGAACACTGAAGCTTTCTTT. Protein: CASSYLQSMNTEAFF.